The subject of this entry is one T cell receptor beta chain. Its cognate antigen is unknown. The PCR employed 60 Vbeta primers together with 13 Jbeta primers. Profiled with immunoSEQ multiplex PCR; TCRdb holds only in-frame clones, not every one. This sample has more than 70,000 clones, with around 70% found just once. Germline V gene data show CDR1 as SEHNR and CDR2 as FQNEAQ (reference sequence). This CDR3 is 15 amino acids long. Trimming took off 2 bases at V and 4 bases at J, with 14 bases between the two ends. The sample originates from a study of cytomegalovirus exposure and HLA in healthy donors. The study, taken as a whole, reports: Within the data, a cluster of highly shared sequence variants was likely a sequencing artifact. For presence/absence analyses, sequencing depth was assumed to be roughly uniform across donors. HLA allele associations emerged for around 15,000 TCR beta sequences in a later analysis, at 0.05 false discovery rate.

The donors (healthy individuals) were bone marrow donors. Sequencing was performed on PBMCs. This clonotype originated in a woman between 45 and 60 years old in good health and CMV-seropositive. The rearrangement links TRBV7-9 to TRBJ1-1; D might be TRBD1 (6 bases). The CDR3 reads CASSLSTGKSTEAFF. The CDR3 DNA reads TGTGCCAGCAGCTTATCAACAGGGAAATCCACTGAAGCTTTCTTT.